These T cell receptor beta chains were read from a single sample in a study of blood T cell repertoires in COVID-19. Produced via immunoSEQ multiplex PCR; TCRdb's table is partial and in-frame only. The sample consists of approximately 390,000 clones, 90% of them appearing once. The specimen sequenced was peripheral blood. The receptors shown here come from a man in his late teens or twenties with active or convalescent COVID-19. The CDR3 runs from the conserved cysteine through the conserved F or W. Each record gives: clone size, J gene, V gene, D gene, CDR3 DNA, CDR3 protein. D genes are given only for firm matches. Clone size, where shown, is once, few, many, or a class for clones that have expanded.

>-|TRBJ2-1|TRBV24-1|-
TGTGCCACCAGCAGAGGATCTAGTTCTTTGGATGAGCAGTTCTTC
CATSRGSSSLDEQFF
>once|TRBJ1-3|TRBV6-6|-
TGTGCCAGCTCTATTCGGGAAAGCTCTGGAAACACCATATATTTT
CASSIRESSGNTIYF
>-|TRBJ2-7|TRBV5-5|TRBD1
TGTGCCAGCAGCTCAAGACAGGGACCTCCGGGCGAGCAGTACTTC
CASSSRQGPPGEQYF
>-|TRBJ1-2|TRBV15|-
TGTGCCACCTCGTTGCGTGGTTTTTTGATCGGCTACACCTTC
CATSLRGFLIGYTF
>once|TRBJ2-2|TRBV14|-
TGTGCCAGCAGCCAAGTTTCGGTCACCGGGGAGCTGTTTTTT
CASSQVSVTGELFF
>once|TRBJ2-7|TRBV7-9|TRBD2
TGTGCCAGCAGCCGGGGACTAGCGGGAGGGTACGAGCAGTACTTC
CASSRGLAGGYEQYF
>-|TRBJ2-7|TRBV11-2|-
TGTGCCAGCAGTCCGACTCGGAGAAGCTCCTACGAGCAGTACTTC
CASSPTRRSSYEQYF
>-|TRBJ1-4|TRBV28|-
TGTGCCAGCAGAAGCGACAGAACTAAAGAAAAACTGTTTTTT
CASRSDRTKEKLFF
>-|TRBJ1-1|TRBV18|-
TGTGCCAGCTCACCAGCCGACGGTCGCGGAGCTTTCTTT
CASSPADGRGAFF
>-|TRBJ2-7|TRBV27|TRBD2
TGTGCCAGCAGTGAAGAAAAGACTAGCGGGAGATTTGAGCAGTACTTC
CASSEEKTSGRFEQYF
>-|TRBJ2-1|TRBV6-1|-
TGTGCCAGCAGTGAAGCAGCGCGAGCCTACAATGAGCAGTTCTTC
CASSEAARAYNEQFF
>-|TRBJ1-5|TRBV30|-
TGTGCCTGGAGTGACAGAAGAAATCAGCCCCAGCATTTT
CAWSDRRNQPQHF
>-|TRBJ1-5|TRBV19|-
TGTGCCAGTAGCAAATTCTTTGGCGAGGCAGCGAGCAATCAGCCCCAGCATTTT
CASSKFFGEAASNQPQHF
>once|TRBJ2-7|TRBV6-6|-
TGTGCCAGCAGGAGGAGGCGGGACGCCTCCTACGAGCAGTACTTC
CASRRRRDASYEQYF
>-|TRBJ1-2|TRBV28|TRBD1
TGTGCCAGCAGTCCCAGGGGGGACAGGAGCCCCTATGGCTACACCTTC
CASSPRGDRSPYGYTF
>-|TRBJ2-7|TRBV29-1|TRBD2
TGCAGCGTTGAAGGGGTAGCGGGAGTTTACGAGCAGTACTTC
CSVEGVAGVYEQYF
>-|TRBJ1-2|TRBV19|TRBD1
TGTGCCAGTAGCATCGGGACAGGCTATGGCTACACCTTC
CASSIGTGYGYTF
>-|TRBJ2-3|TRBV19|-
TGTGCCAGTAGGGGCCCGGTGGACTTCACAGATACGCAGTATTTT
CASRGPVDFTDTQYF
>-|TRBJ1-5|TRBV2|-
TGTGCCAGCAGACCGGGACAACCCAATCAGCCCCAGCATTTT
CASRPGQPNQPQHF
>-|TRBJ2-1|TRBV9|TRBD1
TGTGCCAGCAGCGTAGGGAGGACAGGGGTATTCTCCTCCTACAATGAGCAGTTCTTC
CASSVGRTGVFSSYNEQFF
>-|TRBJ2-4|TRBV4-3|-
TGCGCCAGCAGCCAAGACTTCCGGGGTTTAAACATTCAGTACTTC
CASSQDFRGLNIQYF
>-|TRBJ2-5|TRBV5-5|TRBD2
TGTGCCAGCAGCTCCGGGACTAGCGGGTACCAAGAGACCCAGTACTTC
CASSSGTSGYQETQYF
>-|TRBJ2-1|TRBV6-5|-
TGTGCCAGCAGTTACTCTCTAGCTGGGGCCTACAATGAGCAGTTCTTC
CASSYSLAGAYNEQFF
>-|TRBJ1-1|TRBV6-4|-
TGTGCCAGCAGAGCACAGGGTTCAGGTGAAGCTTTCTTT
CASRAQGSGEAFF
>-|TRBJ2-7|TRBV19|-
TGTGCCAGTAGTGCATTCCCCTTCCTGTTCGGCGAGCAGTACTTC
CASSAFPFLFGEQYF
>-|TRBJ1-5|TRBV28|-
TGTGCCAGCAGTCCAGACATACTTTATCAGCCCCAGCATTTT
CASSPDILYQPQHF
>-|TRBJ2-2|TRBV5-5|-
TGTGCCAGCAGCTGGGACTGGGGGATGAACGGGGAGCTGTTTTTT
CASSWDWGMNGELFF
>-|TRBJ1-3|TRBV2|-
TGTGCCAGCCAGCGGGGCTCTGGAAACACCATATATTTT
CASQRGSGNTIYF
>-|TRBJ1-4|TRBV6-6|TRBD1
TGTGCCAGCAGTTACGGGACAGGGGGAGGAAAACTGTTTTTT
CASSYGTGGGKLFF
>-|TRBJ2-7|TRBV10-3|-
TGTGCCATCAGTGAGTCGAACGCGCGGGAGCAGTACTTC
CAISESNAREQYF
>-|TRBJ1-2|TRBV2|TRBD1
TGTGCCAGCGACCTACGACAGGGTTTGAATGGCTACACCTTC
CASDLRQGLNGYTF
>-|TRBJ2-7|TRBV6-5|TRBD2
TGTGCCAGCACTAGCGGGAGGTCCTACGAGCAGTACTTC
CASTSGRSYEQYF
>-|TRBJ2-3|TRBV29-1|-
TGCAGCGTTGAGACTAGTGGTTCGGATACGCAGTATTTT
CSVETSGSDTQYF
>-|TRBJ1-1|TRBV5-3|-
TGTGCCAGAAGCCAACGTTTAGGGGCGCGAAACACTGAAGCTTTCTTT
CARSQRLGARNTEAFF
>-|TRBJ2-1|TRBV24-1|TRBD2
TGTGCCACCATCAGTAGCGGGGGGTCCAATGAGCAGTTCTTC
CATISSGGSNEQFF
>-|TRBJ1-2|TRBV7-9|-
TGTGCCAGCAGCGACGACGGGGTTGGCTATGGCTACACCTTC
CASSDDGVGYGYTF
>few|TRBJ1-5|TRBV4-3|-
TGCGCCAGCAGCCAATTGATCGGAGCCGATCAGCCCCAGCATTTT
CASSQLIGADQPQHF
>-|TRBJ2-1|TRBV5-6|-
TGTGCCTGGAGCCGCTTCCGCTACAATGAGCAGTTCTTC
CAWSRFRYNEQFF
>few|TRBJ1-1|TRBV30|-
TGTGCCTGGAGTGTCGACCCGGGGACTGAAGCTTTCTTT
CAWSVDPGTEAFF